This entry concerns a single T cell receptor (beta chain). This clone was counted only a few times. No cognate antigen has been identified for it. No much larger clone exists at a distance of one base, and base qualities are not known. Trimming removed 2 bases from V and 5 bases from J; the gene matches leave 3 bases unexplained. Measured from the cysteine to the phenylalanine, the CDR3 is 14 residues long. This entry keeps only the CDR3 DNA: 42 bases, framed from base 1. For CDR1 and CDR2, the germline V gene lists SGHRS and YFSETQ. Whole blood was collected in K2EDTA tubes by collaborating institutions according to the institutions' own protocols. For TCRbeta analysis, collaborators shipped samples as frozen whole blood, isolated PBMCs, or DNA extracted from either of those sample types. TCRbeta CDR3 regions were amplified from genomic DNA by means of the immunoSEQ Assay, a bias-controlled multiplex PCR. The authors' pipeline ran thus. Within the assay, amplification of reference gene primers was used to estimate how many nucleated cells each sample contained. Sequence reads were collapsed and filtered to measure the absolute abundance of every unique TCRbeta CDR3 rearrangement. Productive Simpson clonality was computed per sample as the square root of Simpson's diversity index over productive rearrangements. The clones in this table, taken by TCRdb from immuneACCESS, are in-frame only. Not every clone is retained; where verified, under half of the shortfall comes from an unresolved V gene, and the cause of the rest is unknown. V, J and clone size derive from that table, while D and trimming were established from the DNA sequence. Here the sample has roughly 140,000 clones; about 81% occur a single time. The top ten clones comprise approximately 4.1% of the sample.

This entry belongs to a study of blood T cell repertoires in COVID-19 (TCRdb year 2020). For the study in its entirety: Collaborator samples came from the United States, Italy and Spain and covered acute and convalescent phases of COVID-19. The prospective study material was composed of cDNA or gDNA derived from T cells, B-cell-depleted T cells, or PBMCs. Subjects who had been exposed to COVID-19, were actively infected with it, or had recovered from it provided the deeply sampled blood TCRbeta repertoires that made up the dataset. A freely available public database, intended as a resource for researchers studying the immune response to SARS-CoV-2, is where the repertoires were released. The samples were drawn from the first 160 participants of the ongoing ImmuneRACE study and from 950 to 1,500 subjects provided by 6 global collaborators. A de-identified subject ID, COVID-19 status, age in years and sex were almost always included in the sample metadata. Where available, HLA class I and class II types were obtained from metadata supplied by the sample provider rather than from assay-based typing. Study-level results and caveats: The quantity of clinical and demographic metadata differed by source and by participant and was supplied without curation.

Sequencing was carried out using peripheral blood. The sequence joins TRBV5-1 to TRBJ2-2, and TRBD2 matches 7 of the central bases. The clonotype originates from a woman of 80 years or more with acute or convalescent COVID-19. The DNA sequence is given as TGCGCCAGCAGCTTTGCGGGGGAAACCGGGGAGCTGTTTTTT. It translates to CASSFAGETGELFF.